This T cell receptor (beta chain) stems from a study of breast tumors, draining lymph nodes, adjacent tissues. General study findings and limits: The data were judged consistent with most tumor T cells coming from lymph node and expanding in tumor. Luminal-like breast cancer showed significantly greater tumor-nontumor repertoire similarity than basal-like breast cancer did. The lymph node origin of tumor T cells was framed as consistent with a hypothesis, not demonstrated. Compared with lymph nodes, tumors were less diverse; compared with nontumor tissue, more.

A single record per CDR3 protein comes from TCRdb applying MiXCR to the multiplex PCR reads. The sample lists 11,000 or so distinct CDR3 sequences, roughly 34% occurring once. As regards this clonotype: Its antigen is not known.

Germline values: CDR1 DFQATT, CDR2 SNEGSKA (reference sequence). CDR3 length: 13 residues. V lost 5 bases and J 1 base, leaving 12 bases between the germline ends. The rearrangement uses TRBV20-1 and TRBJ2-7; a weak D match, TRBD1 (6 bases). The origin of this receptor is a female donor with breast cancer. Some clones in this sample may be carry-over from other donors' samples. Sequenced input: breast tumor tissue. This chain's CDR3 is CSAGSDRSYEQYF. The CDR3 DNA is TGCAGTGCTGGATCGGACAGATCCTACGAGCAGTACTTC.